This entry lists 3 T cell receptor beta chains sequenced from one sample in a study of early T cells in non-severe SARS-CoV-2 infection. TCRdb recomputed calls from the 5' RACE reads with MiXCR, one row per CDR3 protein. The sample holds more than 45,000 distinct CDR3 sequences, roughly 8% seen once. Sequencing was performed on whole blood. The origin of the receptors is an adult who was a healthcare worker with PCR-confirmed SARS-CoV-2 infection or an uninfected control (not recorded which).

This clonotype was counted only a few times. DNA for the CDR3: TGCAGTGCTAGAGTCTTACAGGGGGTCGAAGACAATCAGCCCCAGCATTTT. This gives the protein CSARVLQGVEDNQPQHF. This chain links TRBV20-1 with TRBJ1-5; 8 bases line up with TRBD1. CDR1 DFQATT and CDR2 SNEGSKA come from the germline V gene (reference sequence). This CDR3 region has 17 residues. V gave up 1 base and J gave up 3 bases; unmatched junction bases: 11.

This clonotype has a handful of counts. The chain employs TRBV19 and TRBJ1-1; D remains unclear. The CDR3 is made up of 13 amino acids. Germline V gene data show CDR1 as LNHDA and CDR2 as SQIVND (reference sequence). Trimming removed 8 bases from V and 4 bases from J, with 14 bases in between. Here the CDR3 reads CASARRSLTEAFF. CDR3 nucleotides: TGTGCCAGTGCTCGACGATCCCTCACTGAAGCTTTCTTT.

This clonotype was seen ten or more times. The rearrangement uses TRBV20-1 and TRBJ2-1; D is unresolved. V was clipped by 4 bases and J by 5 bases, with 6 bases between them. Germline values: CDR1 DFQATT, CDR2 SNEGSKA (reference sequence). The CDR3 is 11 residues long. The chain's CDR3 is CSANENNEQFF. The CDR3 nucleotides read TGCAGTGCTAACGAAAACAATGAGCAGTTCTTC.